One T cell receptor beta chain is described in this entry. The data were taken from a study of T cell changes during pregnancy in multiple sclerosis. Assay used: immunoSEQ multiplex PCR; TCRdb lists only in-frame clones, some missing. The sample has tens of thousands of clones, over 80% seen once. CDR3 length: 15 amino acids. Germline lookup yields CDR1 MNHNS and CDR2 SASEGT. J lost 9 bases, V lost 2 bases, and 8 bases had no gene match. This clonotype was sampled from a female donor in good health, enrolled as a control in a pregnancy study. The starting material was peripheral blood, obtained in the third trimester of pregnancy. This chain connects TRBV6-1 to TRBJ2-2, with 8 bases matching TRBD2. CDR3 DNA sequence: TGTGCCAGCAGTGAAAGGAATAGCGGGACTCGGGAGCTGTTTTTT. It translates to CASSERNSGTRELFF.